This is a list of T cell receptor beta chains from one sample in a study of molecular identifiers for immune sequencing clone quantification. TCRdb called the PCR reads again in MiXCR, with one record for every CDR3 protein. The table has about 640,000 distinct CDR3 sequences, about 20% seen once; the top ten hold about 0.9%. What was sequenced was naive CD8+ T cells from blood, with Jurkat cell RNA spiked in. These TCRs come from a human donor in good health. Some libraries in this study had Jurkat cell RNA spiked in. Both conserved end residues are part of each CDR3. A D gene is named only where the DNA matches it firmly. Clone sizes are given selectively: once, few, many, or a class where the clone is expanded.

>many|TRBJ2-2|18|TRBD2|TRBV4-1
CASSLGLAGGWDTGELFF
TGCGCCAGCAGCCTCGGACTAGCGGGGGGGTGGGACACCGGGGAGCTGTTTTTT
>-|TRBJ2-7|14|-|TRBV6-5
CASSYGVGFYEQYF
TGTGCCAGCAGTTACGGTGTAGGGTTCTACGAGCAGTACTTC
>many|TRBJ1-3|14|-|TRBV29-1
CSVVVDISGNTIYF
TGCAGCGTTGTGGTGGATATCTCTGGAAACACCATATATTTT
>-|TRBJ2-1|17|TRBD2|TRBV5-1
CASSLGGRLAGGNEQFF
TGCGCCAGCAGCTTGGGAGGCCGACTAGCGGGAGGGAATGAGCAGTTCTTC
>-|TRBJ1-1|13|TRBD1|TRBV28
CAIRMTGVTEAFF
TGTGCCATCCGAATGACAGGGGTCACTGAAGCTTTCTTT
>many|TRBJ2-3|17|TRBD2|TRBV28
CASSSPQLAAGTDTQYF
TGTGCCAGCAGTTCCCCCCAACTAGCGGCCGGCACAGATACGCAGTATTTT
>few|TRBJ2-7|13|-|TRBV7-8
CASSFGNPYEQYF
TGTGCCAGCAGCTTCGGGAACCCCTACGAGCAGTACTTC
>-|TRBJ2-7|13|TRBD1|TRBV5-1
CASSLEGTAEQYF
TGCGCCAGCAGCTTGGAGGGGACAGCCGAGCAGTACTTC
>-|TRBJ2-7|18|TRBD2|TRBV18
CASSSNSGSVLLYYEQYF
TGTGCCAGCTCATCCAATAGCGGGAGTGTTTTGCTTTACTACGAGCAGTACTTC
>-|TRBJ2-7|15|-|TRBV3-1
CASSQESVPTYEQYF
TGTGCCAGCAGCCAAGAGTCAGTACCCACCTACGAGCAGTACTTC
>many|TRBJ2-7|16|-|TRBV6-2/TRBV6-3
CASSSPGPENSYEQYF
TGTGCCAGCAGTTCCCCCGGGCCAGAGAACTCCTACGAGCAGTACTTC
>many|TRBJ2-7|15|-|TRBV28
CASSPRPGLSYEQYF
TGTGCCAGCAGCCCCAGACCCGGACTCTCCTACGAGCAGTACTTC
>-|TRBJ1-2|14|-|TRBV20-1
CSARDWAKIYGYTF
TGCAGTGCTAGAGATTGGGCAAAGATATATGGCTACACCTTC
>many|TRBJ2-5|16|TRBD2|TRBV4-3
CASSQTSGRPGETQYF
TGCGCCAGCAGCCAAACTAGCGGGAGGCCTGGAGAGACCCAGTACTTC
>-|TRBJ2-1|16|-|TRBV28
CASSLVGRKLYNEQFF
TGTGCCAGCAGTTTAGTTGGGCGGAAATTATACAATGAGCAGTTCTTC
>few|TRBJ2-5|15|-|TRBV6-5
CASSYSDQVTETQYF
TGTGCCAGCAGTTACTCGGATCAGGTGACAGAGACCCAGTACTTC
>many|TRBJ1-1|15|-|TRBV12-3/TRBV12-4
CASSFPGSVNTEAFF
TGTGCCAGCAGTTTTCCAGGGTCCGTTAACACTGAAGCTTTCTTT
>many|TRBJ1-1|12|-|TRBV29-1
CSVERQNTEAFF
TGCAGCGTTGAAAGGCAGAACACTGAAGCTTTCTTT
>many|TRBJ2-5|15|TRBD1|TRBV12-3/TRBV12-4
CASRRDRGRDETQYF
TGTGCCAGCAGAAGGGACAGGGGGCGCGATGAGACCCAGTACTTC
>many|TRBJ2-3|14|-|TRBV20-1
CSARDTVFTDTQYF
TGCAGTGCTAGAGATACTGTTTTCACAGATACGCAGTATTTT
>many|TRBJ2-1|14|-|TRBV27
CASSSPRTYNEQFF
TGTGCCTCCTCCTCCCCGAGGACCTACAATGAGCAGTTCTTC
>-|TRBJ1-1|14|-|TRBV27
CASSLLGGSTEAFF
TGTGCCAGCAGTTTATTGGGGGGCTCCACTGAAGCTTTCTTT
>few|TRBJ1-3|14|-|TRBV2
CASIGQSSGNTIYF
TGTGCCAGCATCGGACAGTCCTCTGGAAACACCATATATTTT
>few|TRBJ2-2|16|-|TRBV9
CASSGGGGVRTGELFF
TGTGCCAGCAGCGGGGGTGGGGGAGTTCGGACCGGGGAGCTGTTTTTT
>many|TRBJ2-3|14|-|TRBV20-1
CSARDYGASDTQYF
TGCAGTGCTAGAGATTACGGCGCCTCAGATACGCAGTATTTT
>many|TRBJ2-1|15|-|TRBV25-1
CATISLAPRNNEQFF
TGTGCCACCATTTCCCTAGCCCCACGAAACAATGAGCAGTTCTTC
>-|TRBJ1-6|13|-|TRBV30
CVWSPTGFSPLHF
TGTGTCTGGAGTCCTACAGGGTTCTCACCCCTCCACTTT
>few|TRBJ1-1|14|-|TRBV19
CASNPGVMNTEAFF
TGTGCCAGTAACCCAGGGGTTATGAACACTGAAGCTTTCTTT
>-|TRBJ2-1|17|TRBD2|TRBV6-5
CASSTGTSGTTWNEQFF
TGTGCCAGCAGTACCGGGACTAGCGGAACTACGTGGAATGAGCAGTTCTTC
>-|TRBJ1-4|17|-|TRBV9
CASSVEQKPTTNEKLFF
TGTGCCAGCAGCGTAGAGCAGAAACCCACAACTAATGAAAAACTGTTTTTT
>many|TRBJ1-1|16|TRBD1|TRBV9
CASSPGTGVMNTEAFF
TGTGCCAGCAGCCCGGGGACAGGAGTCATGAACACTGAAGCTTTCTTT
>many|TRBJ2-7|13|-|TRBV20-1
CSASVGGSYEQYF
TGCAGTGCTAGTGTTGGGGGCTCGTACGAGCAGTACTTC
>many|TRBJ2-3|15|-|TRBV24-1
CATSDLAVDTDTQYF
TGTGCCACCAGTGATTTGGCGGTGGACACAGATACGCAGTATTTT
>-|TRBJ2-3|14|-|TRBV5-1
CASSFMGAADTQYF
TGCGCCAGCAGCTTCATGGGGGCCGCAGATACGCAGTATTTT
>few|TRBJ1-5|14|-|TRBV7-9
CASSLGGPRGPQHF
TGTGCCAGCAGCTTAGGAGGGCCTCGGGGGCCCCAGCATTTT
>many|TRBJ1-5|15|-|TRBV19
CASSWDLGSNQPQHF
TGTGCCAGTAGTTGGGACCTGGGTAGCAATCAGCCCCAGCATTTT
>many|TRBJ1-1|13|-|TRBV28
CASERGFDTEAFF
TGTGCCAGCGAACGGGGGTTTGACACTGAAGCTTTCTTT
>few|TRBJ2-7|14|-|TRBV11-2
CASSLIRDSYEQYF
TGTGCCAGCAGCTTAATACGGGATTCCTACGAGCAGTACTTC
>-|TRBJ1-1|13|TRBD1|TRBV19
CASSGQVGTEAFF
TGTGCCAGTAGCGGACAGGTGGGAACTGAAGCTTTCTTT
>-|TRBJ2-7|16|TRBD1|TRBV7-9
CASSAVQGHRSYEQYF
TGTGCCAGCAGCGCCGTACAGGGGCATAGATCCTACGAGCAGTACTTC
>many|TRBJ2-1|15|-|TRBV5-1
CASSGPMSSYNEQFF
TGCGCCAGCAGCGGTCCGATGAGCTCCTACAATGAGCAGTTCTTC
>-|TRBJ1-1|15|TRBD1|TRBV6-4
CASSDSAGGFTEAFF
TGTGCCAGCAGTGACTCAGCAGGGGGGTTCACTGAAGCTTTCTTT
>-|TRBJ1-5|15|-|TRBV19
CASSWGGRGNQPQHF
TGTGCCAGTAGCTGGGGGGGCCGGGGCAATCAGCCCCAGCATTTT
>many|TRBJ2-2|16|-|TRBV6-2/TRBV6-3
CASIPLRGPNTGELFF
TGTGCCAGCATTCCGTTGAGGGGCCCGAACACCGGGGAGCTGTTTTTT
>few|TRBJ2-7|14|-|TRBV19
CASSTTSGYDEQYF
TGTGCCAGTAGTACGACTAGTGGATATGACGAGCAGTACTTC
>few|TRBJ1-6|15|-|TRBV12-3/TRBV12-4
CASSIQSSYNSPLHF
TGTGCCAGCAGTATCCAGAGCTCCTATAATTCACCCCTCCACTTT
>many|TRBJ2-3|15|-|TRBV29-1
CSVAGGEAFTDTQYF
TGCAGCGTGGCCGGAGGGGAGGCATTTACAGATACGCAGTATTTT
>many|TRBJ2-7|14|-|TRBV13
CASGVGRGVHEQYF
TGTGCCAGCGGCGTGGGGAGAGGGGTCCACGAGCAGTACTTC
>-|TRBJ2-7|12|-|TRBV3-1
CASSQVGYGQYF
TGTGCCAGCAGCCAAGTGGGGTACGGGCAGTACTTC